The 21 T cell receptor beta chains presented below share a single source sample, sequenced in a study of T cell repertoires in cytomegalovirus infection (dated by TCRdb to about 2019). Interpreted using the paper, the treatment or condition label stands for: in vitro stimulation with specific CMV peptide epitopes to enrich CMV-specific T cells. These receptors have no known antigen. The run used an Illumina HiSeq 1500. TCRdb passed the public sequencing reads through fastp at Q25 and MiXCR, retaining productive beta sequences. Every distinct CDR3 protein forms one entry, paired with its most common genes and DNA. Here the sample has a few hundred thousand distinct CDR3 sequences; approximately 25% occur a single time. Approximately 12% of the sample lies in the top ten. The sequenced sample was cultured PBMCs, obtained from culture after CMV antigen stimulation. These receptors were taken from a human donor in good health (CMV status not recorded). Some clones in this sample may be carry-over from other donors' samples.

V gene TRBV4-1 combines with J gene TRBJ2-1; TRBD1 or TRBD2 may be the D gene (5 bases each). This CDR3 is 13 amino acids long. CDR1 is MGHRA, CDR2 YSYEKL, per germline. Deletions cut 5 bases from V and 5 bases from J, with 10 bases between. The CDR3 coding sequence is TGCGCCAGCAGCTCTCCGGGACACAATGAGCAGTTCTTC. Protein product: CASSSPGHNEQFF.

In this sample, this clonotype turned up once. The chain couples TRBV12-3 or TRBV12-4 to TRBJ2-5, with 12 nucleotides matching TRBD2. CDR3 length: 16 residues. V shed 1 base and J 5 bases; nucleotides not matched to a gene: 5. The chain's CDR3 is CASSLGLAGGPETQYF. The CDR3 DNA sequence: TGTGCCAGCAGTTTAGGGCTAGCGGGAGGGCCGGAGACCCAGTACTTC.

This clonotype occurred many times. The rearrangement uses TRBV7-4 and TRBJ1-1; D is ambiguous. Germline V lookup: CDR1 SGHVT, CDR2 SQSDAQ. The CDR3 extends over 15 amino acids. V lost 4 bases and J 1 base, leaving 13 bases between the germline ends. The CDR3 loop reads CASSSLGSSNTEAFF. CDR3 nucleotides: TGTGCCAGCAGCTCCCTGGGATCTTCGAACACTGAAGCTTTCTTT.

The chain couples TRBV18 to TRBJ2-3, with a tentative D call TRBD1 (5 bases). With 4 bases removed from V and 4 bases from J, the gap between germline ends came to 9 bases. CDR1 and CDR2 (germline): KGHSH, LQKENI. CDR3 length equals 13 residues. The CDR3 here is CASSQGSADTQYF. CDR3 DNA: TGTGCCAGCTCACAGGGGTCGGCAGATACGCAGTATTTT.

The chain joins TRBV15 to TRBJ1-6; D remains ambiguous. Trimming removed 0 bases at V and 8 bases at J, with 11 bases between. CDR1 is LNHNV and CDR2 is YYDKDF in the germline V gene (reference sequence). This CDR3 region has 15 residues. CDR3 loop: CATSRDLHMDSPLHF. CDR3 in DNA: TGTGCCACCAGCAGAGACCTACACATGGATTCACCCCTCCACTTT. Complete variable domain (other parts from reference TRBV15 and TRBJ1-6): DAMVIQNPRYQVTQFGKPVTLSCSQTLNHNVMYWYQQKSSQAPKLLFHYYDKDFNNEADTPDNFQSRRPNTSFCFLDIRSPGLGDTAMYLCATSRDLHMDSPLHFGNGTRLTVT.

This clonotype was picked up many times. The chain uses TRBV7-8 and TRBJ2-6; D unclear. V was pared by 5 bases and J by 1 base, with 9 bases between. The CDR3 is 15 residues long. Germline loops: CDR1 SGHVS, CDR2 FQNEAQ. The CDR3 DNA is TGTGCCAGCAGCCACGAAGGTTCTGGGGCCAACGTCCTGACTTTC. Protein product: CASSHEGSGANVLTF.

The gene calls are TRBV4-3 and TRBJ2-5, with TRBD2 identical over 10 bases. CDR3 length equals 16 residues. Germline-derived CDR1 and CDR2 are LGHNA and YSLEER. V was clipped by 3 bases and J by 5 bases; unmatched bases: 9. The CDR3 is CASSQRSGRVGETQYF. CDR3 bases: TGCGCCAGCAGCCAGAGAAGCGGGAGGGTAGGGGAGACCCAGTACTTC.

The chain links TRBV20-1 to TRBJ2-3, with D unclear. V was pared by 0 bases and J by 0 bases, with 22 bases between. The CDR3 has 19 amino acids. Germline CDR1 and CDR2: DFQATT and SNEGSKA (reference sequence). CDR3: CSARDSSSAITASTDTQYF. The CDR3 DNA follows: TGCAGTGCTAGAGATTCATCGTCGGCCATCACCGCTAGCACAGATACGCAGTATTTT.

The CDR3 sequence is CASSQSGKGPLGGPYEQYF. CDR3 nucleotides: TGCGCCAGCAGTCAATCAGGAAAGGGACCCTTAGGTGGACCCTACGAGCAGTACTTC. V is TRBV23-1 and J is TRBJ2-7; D is perhaps TRBD1 or TRBD2 (5 bases each). TRBV23-1 qualifies as an ORF whose function is uncertain. This CDR3 spans 19 amino acids. V gave up 0 bases and J gave up 2 bases, with 23 bases separating them.

This clonotype has just a few counts. The rearrangement uses TRBV6-2 or TRBV6-3 and TRBJ2-1; TRBD2 might be the D (5 bases). The germline gives CDR1 MNHEY, CDR2 SVGEGT. Trimming removed 2 bases from V and 8 bases from J, with 19 bases in between. The length of the CDR3 is 16 residues. The CDR3 here is CASSYPVMVASYEQFF. In DNA form, the CDR3 reads TGTGCCAGCAGTTACCCCGTTATGGTGGCTAGCTATGAGCAGTTCTTC.

The rearrangement uses TRBV27 and TRBJ2-6; D might be TRBD1 (6 bases). Germline V gene lookup returns CDR1 MNHEY and CDR2 SMNVEV (reference sequence). This CDR3 region has 16 residues. Trimming shortened V by 1 base and J by 2 bases, and 9 bases separated the two germline ends. CDR3 in amino acids: CASSLFSGAGANVLTF. The CDR3 DNA reads as TGTGCCAGCAGTTTATTTTCAGGGGCTGGGGCCAACGTCCTGACTTTC.

A remark on this clonotype: A much more abundant neighbour one base away suggests this may be a read error. The V gene is TRBV7-2, the J gene TRBJ2-2, with D tentatively TRBD1 (6 bases). Trimming stripped 5 bases from V and 5 bases from J, with 15 bases between. CDR3 length: 15 amino acids. The germline gives CDR1 SGHTA, CDR2 FQGNSA. The CDR3 region is CASSVDSLGTGELFF. The CDR3 region has the DNA TGTGCCAGCAGCGTGGACAGTCTGGGAACCGGGGAGCTGTTTTTT.

The V call is TRBV29-1, the J call TRBJ2-1, with D perhaps being TRBD1 or TRBD2 (5 bases each). The V end lost 4 bases, the J end lost 7 bases, and 17 bases lay between the germline ends. The CDR3 sequence is 14 residues long. Germline V CDR1 and CDR2: SQVTM, ANQGSEA. The CDR3 bases are TGCAGCGTTGCCCAGGGAGTGTTAAGGAATGAGCAGTTCTTC. Translated: CSVAQGVLRNEQFF.

This clonotype was counted a few times. The chain has TRBV6-6 and TRBJ2-2; D unresolved. Between the trimmed V and J ends, which lost 6 bases and 1 base, there was a span of 21 bases. This CDR3 spans 18 amino acids. The V gene's germline CDR1 is MNHNY and CDR2 SVGAGI (reference sequence). CDR3 nucleotides: TGTGCCAGCAGGCCCCTAAGGTCCCTGCCTTTGAACACCGGGGAGCTGTTTTTT. Its protein is CASRPLRSLPLNTGELFF.

The chain links TRBV28 to TRBJ2-7; 8 positions match TRBD2. Germline-derived CDR1 and CDR2 are MDHEN and SYDVKM. The CDR3 loop spans 14 amino acids. The V segment lost 5 bases and the J segment 2 bases; nucleotides outside the gene matches: 5. The CDR3 DNA follows: TGTGCCAGCAGTCCCGGGACTAGTACCTACGAGCAGTACTTC. Translated: CASSPGTSTYEQYF.

This clonotype has a handful of counts. This chain connects TRBV5-6 to TRBJ2-2; unclear D gene. V was clipped by 2 bases and J by 3 bases, with 8 bases between them. Germline V CDR1 and CDR2: SGHDT, YYEEEE. The CDR3 covers 14 residues. DNA of the CDR3: TGTGCCAGCAGCTTTAATAGTTACACCGGGGAGCTGTTTTTT. As protein: CASSFNSYTGELFF.

This clonotype was seen once. This chain connects TRBV12-3 or TRBV12-4 to TRBJ2-1, with D hard to call. The CDR3 runs 15 residues. Trimming left V 3 bases short and J 7 bases short, with 16 bases between. DNA for the CDR3: TGTGCCAGCAGTTTCCTAGTGCTTGAGATGAATGAGCAGTTCTTC. Amino acid sequence: CASSFLVLEMNEQFF.

The chain is built from TRBV6-2 or TRBV6-3 and TRBJ1-5; 8 positions match TRBD1. This CDR3 spans 15 amino acids. The germline V gene encodes CDR1 MNHEY and CDR2 SVGEGT. V was clipped by 6 bases and J by 4 bases; unmatched bases: 8. In DNA, the CDR3 is TGTGCCAGCAGCGACGACAGGGGAATGAATCAGCCCCAGCATTTT. This translates into CASSDDRGMNQPQHF.

V usage is TRBV6-2 or TRBV6-3 and J usage is TRBJ2-7; 9 bases match TRBD1. The CDR3 contains 14 residues. J lost 2 bases, V lost 5 bases, and 4 bases had no gene match. The germline CDR1 and CDR2 sequences are MNHEY and SVGEGT. This CDR3 is CASSQDRGAYEQYV. The CDR3 DNA sequence: TGTGCCAGCAGTCAGGACAGGGGCGCCTACGAGCAGTACGTC.

Many counts were recorded for this clonotype. The chain carries TRBV7-6 and TRBJ2-6, with D perhaps TRBD1 (5 bases). The CDR3 is made up of 16 amino acids. V gave up 8 bases and J gave up 1 base, with 15 bases separating them. Looked up from germline, CDR1 is SGHVS and CDR2 is FNYEAQ. The CDR3 loop is CASALIQGSGANVLTF. The CDR3 bases are TGTGCCAGCGCCCTGATTCAGGGATCTGGGGCCAACGTCCTGACTTTC.

The gene calls are TRBV6-4 and TRBJ1-5; the D gene is possibly TRBD1 (6 bases). The V and J ends lost 0 bases and 3 bases respectively, with 9 bases between them. This CDR3 has 15 residues. Germline CDR1 reads MRHNA; CDR2 reads SNTAGT. CDR3 coding DNA: TGTGCCAGCAGTGACTCGGACAGCTTCAATCAGCCCCAGCATTTT. Translated: CASSDSDSFNQPQHF.